This T cell receptor beta chain was documented in a study of preoperative IRX-2 immunotherapy in early breast cancer. The protocol was immunoSEQ multiplex PCR, while the TCRdb copy is restricted to in-frame clones and leaves out a portion. The table lists around 40,000 clones, 70% to 85% of them singletons. CDR1 and CDR2 from the germline V gene are LNHDA and SQIVND (reference sequence). The CDR3 totals 17 residues. Described treatment: preoperative locoregional IRX-2 cytokine immunotherapy. Preoperative locoregional IRX-2 cytokine immunotherapy was tested in the phase Ib source study. A word on this clone: The junction differs from germline at one of its ends, possibly a read error.

The receptor's source is a human donor with breast cancer. Sequencing was performed on tumor tissue, taken after IRX-2 immunotherapy. The genes are TRBV19 and TRBJ2-2; 8 bases are a match to TRBD2. The chain's CDR3 is CARPRGAGEGNTGELFF. The CDR3 DNA reads TGTGCCAGGCCTCGGGGAGCGGGAGAGGGGAACACCGGGGAACTGTTTTTT.